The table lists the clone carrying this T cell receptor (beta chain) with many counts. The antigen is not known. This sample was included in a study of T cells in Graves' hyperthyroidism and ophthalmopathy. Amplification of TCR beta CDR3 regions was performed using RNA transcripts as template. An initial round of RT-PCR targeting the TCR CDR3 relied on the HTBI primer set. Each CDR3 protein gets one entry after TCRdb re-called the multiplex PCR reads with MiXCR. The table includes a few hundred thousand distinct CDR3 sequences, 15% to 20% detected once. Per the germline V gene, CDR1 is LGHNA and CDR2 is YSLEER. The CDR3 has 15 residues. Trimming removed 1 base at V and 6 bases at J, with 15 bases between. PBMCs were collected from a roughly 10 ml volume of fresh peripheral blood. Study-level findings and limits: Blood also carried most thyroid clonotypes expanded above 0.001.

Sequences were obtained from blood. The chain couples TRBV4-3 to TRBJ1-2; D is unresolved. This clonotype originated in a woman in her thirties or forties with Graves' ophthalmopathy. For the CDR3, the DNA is TGCGCCAGCAGCCAAGGTGGGCGGCTAACGAATGGCTACACCTTC. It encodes CASSQGGRLTNGYTF.